This TCR beta chain derives from a study of blood T cell repertoires in COVID-19. Study overall: T cells, B-cell-depleted T cells, or PBMCs supplied cDNA or gDNA.

Trimming took 2 bases from V and 5 from J, leaving 7 bases between them. The CDR3 has 13 residues. Germline V gene sequence: CDR1 SEHNR, CDR2 FQNEAQ (reference sequence). Authors' analysis steps: The authors estimated nucleated cell counts from reference gene primer amplification. Clones were read by immunoSEQ multiplex PCR, and TCRdb kept only the in-frame ones, dropping some. From that table come the V and J calls and clone size; the DNA was used to work out D and trimming. The sample holds about 180,000 clones; roughly 86% are singletons and the top ten take less than 3.5%. The TCR originated in a woman aged 30 to 39 with active or convalescent COVID-19. The V call is TRBV7-9, the J call TRBJ1-5; D is possibly TRBD1 (6 bases). Sequencing input: peripheral blood. CDR3 in amino acids: CASSLNRDQPQHF. In nucleotides, the CDR3 is TGTGCCAGCAGCTTAAACAGGGATCAGCCCCAGCATTTT.